Included here is one T cell receptor (beta chain) sequence, with context. Its antigen is still unknown. This CDR3 spans 13 amino acids. The V gene's germline CDR1 is SGHRS and CDR2 YFSETQ. The record originates from a study of T cells expressing NK-cell markers. Turning to the study itself: Sorted CD3+CD56+NKG2C+, CD3+CD56+NKG2C- and CD3+CD56-NKG2C+ T-cell subsets were beta-chain profiled. HCMV seropositivity characterized seven of the eight sequenced donors, and seronegativity one.

UMIs were included in TCR beta cDNA generated by 5'RACE template switching. Reanalyzing the 5' RACE reads, TCRdb keeps one entry per CDR3 protein, without DNA. The sample holds some 440,000 distinct CDR3 sequences. Findings of the study overall: Of the CD8+ T cells in roughly 6 donors, roughly 1.0-7.5% belonged to dominant NKG2C+ clonotypes.

What was sequenced was blood T cells: a sorted CD56 or NKG2C T cell subset, CD4+ or CD8+ T cells, or bulk PBMC T cells (not recorded which). The chain has TRBV5-1 and TRBJ2-1; TCRdb returns TRBD1, unconfirmable since there is no DNA. This clonotype was obtained from a woman aged 45 to 65 in good health. This chain's CDR3 is CASREEPYNEQFF.